Sequencing of this T cell receptor (beta chain) was carried out in a study of blood T cells in healthy people across ages (dated by TCRdb to the mid-2010s). General notes on the study: In model experiments, roughly one uniquely barcoded TCR beta cDNA molecule per two T cells was captured by template switching. Using the same blood draw, the study looked at two additional independent replicas of 1 million unique cDNA reads for two donors, one aged 18 to 30 and the other aged 80 or older. To avoid experimental bias, donors of different ages were spread randomly across the sequencing lanes. To track age-related changes in TCR beta repertoire diversity, the study relied on deep sequencing normalized with unique cDNA molecular identifiers. Donors were grouped into four age groups: young (average about 15 years), middle-aged (39), aged (62) and long-lived (around 82). The study at large found these results: A strong correlation was found between observed TCR beta diversity and the percentage of naive T cells measured by flow cytometry. Because donor CMV infection status was unknown, age-related changes in expanded clonotypes were potentially confounded. Compared with the aged group, more naive CD4+ T cells, fewer expanded clones and increased TCR diversity were shown by the long-lived group, suggesting age selection. Since profiling was done on bulk unsorted PBMCs, naive and antigen-experienced compartments could not be conclusively compared. As age increased, observed TCR beta diversity per million T cells dropped in a roughly linear way, and a significant reduction was already evident by age roughly 40. Estimates of total diversity based on one million sequenced T cells were regarded as lower bounds and as underestimates.

The V and J ends are trimmed by 4 bases and 0 bases, leaving 12 bases between them. The CDR3 sequence holds 15 residues, the cysteine and phenylalanine included. The sequence is cut down to CDR3 DNA, 45 bases in frame from base 1. The germline V gene supplies CDR1 SGHRS and CDR2 YFSETQ. The 39 donors, aged 6 to 90 years, were systemically healthy Caucasian individuals from Russia. Each donor gave ten milliliters of peripheral blood, collected into EDTA-treated Vacutainer tubes. PBMCs were isolated by Ficoll-Paque density-gradient centrifugation, with at least 6 million obtained per sample. Trizol reagent was used to extract total RNA from the PBMCs, yielding at least 6 micrograms per sample. For every donor, flow cytometry on a PBMC aliquot measured the percentage of naive CD45RAhigh/CD27high T cells. Library preparation was by 5' RACE. Sequencing used an Illumina HiSeq 2500. A second roughly 7 to 11 cycle PCR used a sample-barcoded 5' primer and a J-beta primer mix. A unique molecular identifier was introduced onto each TCR beta cDNA molecule by a template-switch 5' adaptor carrying 12 random nucleotides. At least 2.5 million CDR3-containing paired-end reads were obtained from each sample. First-strand cDNA synthesis was performed from all RNA using the Mint cDNA synthesis kit, with priming by a TRBC-specific oligonucleotide. Following uracil-DNA glycosylase treatment, all cDNA underwent a first 18-cycle PCR with the universal primers M1SS and BC2_uni_R. The paper's data handling went like this. Normalization of each sample was performed by random selection of 1 million high-quality reads, each carrying a distinct molecular identifier. Reads with shared molecular identifiers were discarded instead of being binned into consensus sequences. MiTCR, run with a Q25 quality threshold and the strictest error-elimination algorithm, handled CDR3 identification, clonotype clustering and error correction. A nonparametric unseen species model with Euler transformation was used to estimate lower-bound total TCR beta diversity. TCRdb reanalyzed the raw reads on its own, using fastp at Q25 for trimming and MiXCR for clone calling, and kept in-frame beta chains. Rows with one shared CDR3 protein collapse into an entry with the most common genes and DNA. The V and J calls follow TCRdb's processing rather than the paper's. In all, the sample holds around 690,000 distinct CDR3 sequences, and around 54% of those were seen once. The top ten constitute more than 35% of the sample.

Points on this clonotype: Its recognized antigen is unknown. No per-base quality is available; no much larger clone lies one base away.

The clonotype comes from a man aged 60 to 75 in good health. The chain is made from TRBV5-1 and TRBJ2-3; TRBD1 is a weak D gene call, 7 bases matching. Sequenced: blood. The bases read TGCGCCAGCAGCGCGGGACAGACTAGCACAGATACGCAGTATTTT. Its coded protein is CASSAGQTSTDTQYF.